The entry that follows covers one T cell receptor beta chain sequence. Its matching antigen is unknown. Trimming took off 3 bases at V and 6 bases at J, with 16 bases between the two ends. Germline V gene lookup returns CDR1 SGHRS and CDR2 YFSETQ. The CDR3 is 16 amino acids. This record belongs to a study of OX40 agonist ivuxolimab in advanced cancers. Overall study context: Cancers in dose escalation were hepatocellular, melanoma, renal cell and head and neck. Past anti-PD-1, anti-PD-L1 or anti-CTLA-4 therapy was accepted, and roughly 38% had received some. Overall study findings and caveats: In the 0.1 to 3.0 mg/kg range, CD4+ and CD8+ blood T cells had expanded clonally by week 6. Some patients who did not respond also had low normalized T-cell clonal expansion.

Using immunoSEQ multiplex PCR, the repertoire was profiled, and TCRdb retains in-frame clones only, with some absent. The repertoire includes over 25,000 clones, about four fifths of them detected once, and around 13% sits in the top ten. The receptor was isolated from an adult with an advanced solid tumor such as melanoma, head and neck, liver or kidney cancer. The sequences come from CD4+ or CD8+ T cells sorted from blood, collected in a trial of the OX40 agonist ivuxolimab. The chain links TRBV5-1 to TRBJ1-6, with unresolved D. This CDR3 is CASSSKTLESNSPLHF. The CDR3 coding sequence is TGCGCCAGCAGCTCGAAGACTCTTGAGTCTAATTCACCCCTCCACTTT. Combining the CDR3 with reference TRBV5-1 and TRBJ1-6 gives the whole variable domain KAGVTQTPRYLIKTRGQQVTLSCSPISGHRSVSWYQQTPGQGLQFLFEYFSETQRNKGNFPGRFSGRQFSNSRSEMNVSTLELGDSALYLCASSSKTLESNSPLHFGNGTRLTVT.